Included here is one T cell receptor (beta chain) sequence, with context. Repertoires were generated with immunoSEQ multiplex PCR, while TCRdb's copy carries only in-frame clones and drops some. The sample includes some 40,000 clones, around nine tenths of them seen just once. The source of the sample is a study of T cell changes during pregnancy in multiple sclerosis. Germline V CDR1 and CDR2: SQVTM, ANQGSEA. With V trimmed by 7 bases and J by 6 bases, 10 bases remained unmatched. The CDR3 covers 13 residues. The source was CD4+ T cells from peripheral blood mononuclear cells, collected in the third trimester of pregnancy. The genes are TRBV29-1 and TRBJ2-7, with 9 bases aligning to TRBD1. The receptor's source is a female donor in good health, enrolled as a control in a pregnancy study. CDR3 DNA: TGCAGCGCAGCGGGACAGGGAAGAGGCGAGCAGTACTTC. This codes for CSAAGQGRGEQYF.